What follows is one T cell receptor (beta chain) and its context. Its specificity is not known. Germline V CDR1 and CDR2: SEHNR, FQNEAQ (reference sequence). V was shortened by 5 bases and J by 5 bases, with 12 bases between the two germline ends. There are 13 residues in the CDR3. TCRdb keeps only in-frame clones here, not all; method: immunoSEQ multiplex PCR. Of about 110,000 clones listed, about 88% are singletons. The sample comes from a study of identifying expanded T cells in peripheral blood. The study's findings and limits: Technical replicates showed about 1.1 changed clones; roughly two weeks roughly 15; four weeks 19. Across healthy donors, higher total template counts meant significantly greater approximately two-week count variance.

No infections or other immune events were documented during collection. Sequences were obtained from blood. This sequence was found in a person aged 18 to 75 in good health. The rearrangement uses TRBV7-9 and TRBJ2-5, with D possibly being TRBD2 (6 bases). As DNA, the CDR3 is TGTGCCAGCAGCCCGGCAGGGAGGGAGACCCAGTACTTC. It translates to CASSPAGRETQYF.